The rows below give T cell receptor beta chains drawn from one sample of a study of T cell responses to AZD1222 COVID-19 vaccine. Clones were sequenced by immunoSEQ multiplex PCR, and TCRdb holds only the in-frame ones, with some missing. Of roughly 120,000 clones detected, about 85% appear once; the ten largest clones hold 5% to 7%. The sequenced sample was peripheral blood, obtained on day 0 of AZD1222 vaccination. The receptors originated from an adult in good health. The CDR3 runs from the conserved cysteine through the conserved F or W. D genes are given only for firm matches. Clone size, where shown, is once, few, many, or a class for clones that have expanded.

d_call j_call clone_size v_call cdr3_nt cdr3_aa
. TRBJ2-3 . TRBV24-1 TGTGCCACCAGTGATGCCTCGGGTGAGCACACAGATACGCAGTATTTT CATSDASGEHTDTQYF
. TRBJ1-1 once TRBV19 TGTGCCAGTAGTATCCGGGCAGACTCTGAAGCTTTCTTT CASSIRADSEAFF
TRBD1 TRBJ1-2 . TRBV6-4 TGTGCCAGCAGGGCCGAACCGGGACAGGGGCCCCACTATGGCTACACCTTC CASRAEPGQGPHYGYTF
TRBD1 TRBJ1-2 . TRBV19 TGTGCCAGTAGTACTACCAGGGGGCCGGCCCGCGACTACACCTTC CASSTTRGPARDYTF
. TRBJ1-3 . TRBV9 TGTGCCAGCGGCCCGACAGCAGACACACCAGGAAACACCATATATTTT CASGPTADTPGNTIYF
. TRBJ2-7 . TRBV28 TGTGCCAGCAGTTCCTTATTCACAGTCCCCTACGAGCAGTACTTC CASSSLFTVPYEQYF
. TRBJ2-5 . TRBV3-1/TRBV3-2 TGTGCCAGCAGCCAAGGCTTGGCAGGGACCCAGTACTTC CASSQGLAGTQYF
. TRBJ1-2 . TRBV6-5 TGTGCCAGCAGTTACGTGGCGGCGAACTATGGCTACACCTTC CASSYVAANYGYTF
. TRBJ1-1 . TRBV7-9 TGTGCCAGCACCTCGGACAGTGCTCCGTTTGAAGCTTTCTTT CASTSDSAPFEAFF
. TRBJ2-3 . TRBV5-1 TGCGCCAGCAGCTTACCTCTGGGGCCCACAGATACGCAGTATTTT CASSLPLGPTDTQYF
. TRBJ1-4 . TRBV2 TGTGCCAGCAGTGAATCGGCAGGGATGGGTGAAAAACTGTTTTTT CASSESAGMGEKLFF
. TRBJ1-2 . TRBV24-1 TGTGCCACCAGTGACCGGCGTGGCGGGTTTGATGGCTACACCTTC CATSDRRGGFDGYTF
. TRBJ2-5 . TRBV24-1 TGTGCCACCAGTGATGGGGGGCGGCGAGAGACCCAGTACTTC CATSDGGRRETQYF
. TRBJ1-5 . TRBV28 TGTGCCAGCAGACTTAAGGACAGAGCTCAGCCCCAGCATTTT CASRLKDRAQPQHF
. TRBJ1-1 . TRBV9 TGTGCCAGCAGCGTAGGCGCCGGTGAAGCTTTCTTT CASSVGAGEAFF
. TRBJ1-1 . TRBV27 TGTGCCAGCAGTTTACCCTCCGAAACTTTCTTT CASSLPSETFF
TRBD1 TRBJ1-2 few TRBV3-1/TRBV3-2 TGTGCCAGCAGCCAAGGGGGGACAGCGAACTATGGCTACACCTTC CASSQGGTANYGYTF
. TRBJ1-6 . TRBV27 TGTGCCAGCAGTTTATGGCAGGATAATTCACCCCTCCACTTT CASSLWQDNSPLHF
. TRBJ1-5 . TRBV4-2 TGTGCCAGCAGCCAAGATCATAGCAATCAGCCCCAGCATTTT CASSQDHSNQPQHF
TRBD1 TRBJ1-5 . TRBV19 TGTGCCAGTAGTAGGGGGTCCAGGACAGGGGCCGTTGTCCAGCATTTT CASSRGSRTGAVVQHF
. TRBJ2-7 . TRBV7-8 TGTGCCAGCAGCTTTGGGGGGCGGAACGAGCAGTACTTC CASSFGGRNEQYF
. TRBJ1-1 . TRBV4-1 TGCGCCAGCAGCCATCCCCTGGAGTGGGAGGCGAACACTGAAGCTTTCTTT CASSHPLEWEANTEAFF
. TRBJ2-2 once TRBV3-1/TRBV3-2 TGTGCCAGCAGCCGTTCCAGGATCCCCGGGGAGCTGTTTTTT CASSRSRIPGELFF
. TRBJ2-7 . TRBV12-3/TRBV12-4 TGTGCCAGCAGTTTTTCCCCCTCCTACGAGCAGTACTTC CASSFSPSYEQYF
. TRBJ1-1 . TRBV12-3/TRBV12-4 TGTGCCAGCAGTTTAGCGGCAAGCTATGAAGCTTTCTTT CASSLAASYEAFF
. TRBJ2-2 . TRBV24-1 TGTGCCACCAGTGTGGGGGGGGCGAATACCGGGGAGCTGTTTTTT CATSVGGANTGELFF
. TRBJ1-1 . TRBV5-1 TGCGCCAGCAGCTTATCAAGTCGTAGGGACACTGAAGCTTTCTTT CASSLSSRRDTEAFF
. TRBJ2-7 . TRBV19 TGTGCCAGTAGTAGGGCCCCCCAAGTGAGCTCCTACGAGCAGTACTTC CASSRAPQVSSYEQYF
. TRBJ1-2 few TRBV18 TGTGCCAGCTCACCACCGGAAGGGAGTAACTATGGCTACACCTTC CASSPPEGSNYGYTF
TRBD1 TRBJ1-5 . TRBV7-8 TGTGCCAGCAGCCAAGGGACAGACCAGCCCCAGCATTTT CASSQGTDQPQHF
TRBD1 TRBJ2-7 . TRBV2 TGTGCCAGCAGCGCCAAGACAGGGTTTAGGTCCTACGAGCAGTACTTC CASSAKTGFRSYEQYF
. TRBJ1-5 . TRBV20-1 TGCAGTGCTAGCGGGAGTCAGCCCCAGCATTTT CSASGSQPQHF
. TRBJ1-1 . TRBV12-3/TRBV12-4 TGTGCCAGCAGCTCCCGGGGCGGGACTGAAGCTTTCTTT CASSSRGGTEAFF
TRBD1 TRBJ1-2 . TRBV7-9 TGTGCCACCCGGGACAGGGGGATTCAGTTTTATGGCTACACCTTC CATRDRGIQFYGYTF